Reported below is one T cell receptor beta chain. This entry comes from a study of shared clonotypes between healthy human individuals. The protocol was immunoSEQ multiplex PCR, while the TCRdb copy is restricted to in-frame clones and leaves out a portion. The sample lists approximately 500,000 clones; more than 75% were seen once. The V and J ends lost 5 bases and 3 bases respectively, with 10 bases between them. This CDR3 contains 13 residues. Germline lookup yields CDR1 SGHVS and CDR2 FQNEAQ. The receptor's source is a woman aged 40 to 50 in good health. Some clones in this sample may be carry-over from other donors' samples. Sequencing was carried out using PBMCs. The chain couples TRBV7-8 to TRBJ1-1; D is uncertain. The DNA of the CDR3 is TGTGCCAGCAGCCCGGTTGGGTACACTGAAGCTTTCTTT. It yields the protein CASSPVGYTEAFF.